This T cell receptor (beta chain) was sequenced for a study of blood T cell repertoires in COVID-19. J lost 5 bases, V lost 4 bases, and 6 bases had no gene match. Germline loops: CDR1 MDHEN, CDR2 SYDVKM. The CDR3 length is 15 residues. Sequenced by immunoSEQ multiplex PCR; TCRdb stores in-frame clones only, minus some. The table has around 330,000 clones, 85% seen once. Source material: PBMCs or T cells enriched from blood (not recorded which). This rearrangement joins TRBV28 to TRBJ2-2, with TRBD2 identical over 8 bases. The clonotype originates from a young woman who had been exposed to COVID-19. CDR3 amino acids: CASSYPLAGTGELFF. For the CDR3, the DNA is TGTGCCAGCAGTTACCCCCTAGCGGGTACCGGGGAGCTGTTTTTT.